This entry is about one T cell receptor beta chain. As yet, its antigen is unknown. The CDR3 has 15 residues. Germline V CDR1 and CDR2: SGHTA, FQGTGA. The ends were cut back, 5 bases at V and 1 base at J, with 14 bases in the middle. This sample was included in a study of T-cell memory formation after mild COVID-19. Study at large: For the most part, TCR clusters were specific to one donor.

Findings of the study overall: For contracting clones, CD4+ ones sat mainly in CM and EM, CD8+ in EMRA. Still unconfirmed is whether the second-wave clones peaking on day 37 recognized SARS-CoV-2.

5'RACE primed from the constant segment yielded TCR alpha and TCR beta cDNA libraries bearing sample barcodes and UMIs. TCRdb re-called the 5' RACE reads with MiXCR, one entry per CDR3 protein. This sample has 310,000 or so distinct CDR3 sequences, with 15% to 20% found just once. This clonotype was obtained from a man between 18 and 29 years old who had mild COVID-19 (a few samples of this study predate the infection). Cell type and time point are not known. This chain connects TRBV7-3 to TRBJ2-5, with TRBD2 as a possible D gene (5 bases). Input material: PBMCs or a T cell subset sorted from them (not recorded which). The CDR3 here is CASSLQPGFQETQYF. The CDR3 region has the DNA TGTGCCAGCAGCCTACAGCCGGGGTTCCAAGAGACCCAGTACTTC.